Listed here is a single T cell receptor (beta chain). Which antigen it targets is not known. It has no much larger one-base neighbor in the sample; base qualities were not kept. These data come from a study of patients and donors after allogeneic stem cell transplantation (dated by TCRdb to the early 2020s). The library came from RT-PCR. Sequenced using a NextSeq 550. TCRdb's own reprocessing of the public reads used fastp at Q25 and MiXCR and kept productive beta chains. Each entry is one CDR3 protein sequence, shown with its most common DNA and genes. The sample has approximately 250,000 distinct CDR3 sequences on record, about 14% of them singletons. The top ten clones comprise roughly 12% of the sample. V loses 3 bases, J loses 0 bases, and the germline ends lie 9 bases apart. The cysteine opens and the phenylalanine closes a CDR3 of 15 amino acids. Only the CDR3 portion is preserved as DNA: 45 bases, with reading frame beginning at the first base. CDR1 and CDR2 are drawn from the germline V gene: KGHSH, LQKENI.

The sequenced material came from blood, either unsorted or a sorted T cell fraction (not recorded which). Recombination connected TRBV18 to TRBJ2-4, with a weak D call of TRBD2 (6 bases match). The source is a human donor who was either an allogeneic HSCT recipient or a stem cell or donor lymphocyte infusion donor (not recorded which). It is not recorded whose cells these are; they may come from a transplant donor. The nucleotide sequence reads as follows: TGTGCCAGCTCACCTCTGGAGGGAGCCAAAAACATTCAGTACTTC. This is translated as CASSPLEGAKNIQYF.